These 8 T cell receptor beta chains came from one sample sequenced in a study of cytomegalovirus exposure and HLA in healthy donors. PCR involved 60 Vbeta and 13 Jbeta primers. TCRdb keeps only in-frame clones here, not all; method: immunoSEQ multiplex PCR. The data contain some 170,000 clones, roughly three quarters of them singletons. Specimen: PBMCs. The receptors were sampled from a man aged 18 to 29 in good health and CMV-seropositive.

This clone has only one observation. CDR3 sequence reads: CSARTWETQYF. The CDR3 DNA reads as TGCAGTGCCCGGACTTGGGAGACCCAGTACTTC. J is TRBJ2-5 and V is TRBV20-1; tentatively, D is TRBD2 (5 bases). The CDR3 consists of 11 residues. V lost 6 bases and J 5 bases, leaving 10 bases between the germline ends. Per germline, CDR1 DFQATT and CDR2 SNEGSKA (reference sequence).

V and J are TRBV6-5 and TRBJ2-7; 11 bases align to TRBD1. The CDR3 covers 13 residues. Germline values: CDR1 MNHEY, CDR2 SVGAGI. The V segment lost 6 bases and the J segment 5 bases; nucleotides outside the gene matches: 3. CDR3 DNA: TGTGCCAGCAGAGGGACAGGGGGACACGAGCAGTACTTC. Translated, it gives CASRGTGGHEQYF.

The rearrangement links TRBV7-8 to TRBJ2-5; D gene unclear. Trimming shortened V by 6 bases and J by 11 bases, and 16 bases separated the two germline ends. The germline V gene encodes CDR1 SGHVS and CDR2 FQNEAQ. This CDR3 region has 12 residues. CDR3 bases: TGTGCCAGCAGTCTCACATGGAACGGGCAGTACTTC. Encoded protein: CASSLTWNGQYF.

The chain carries TRBV6-5 and TRBJ2-1; possibly TRBD2 for D (5 bases). Between the trimmed V and J ends, which lost 4 bases and 3 bases, there was a span of 16 bases. The CDR3 totals 16 residues. Germline CDR1 and CDR2: MNHEY and SVGAGI. CDR3 sequence: CASSSTAGRGYNEQFF. The CDR3, as DNA: TGTGCCAGCAGTTCCACCGCGGGCAGAGGCTACAATGAGCAGTTCTTC.

This sequence joins TRBV7-9 and TRBJ1-3; D is undetermined. CDR1 and CDR2 from the germline V gene are SEHNR and FQNEAQ (reference sequence). The V gene lost 7 bases and the J gene lost 0 bases, with 10 bases spanning the gap. CDR3 length equals 14 residues. In DNA, the CDR3 is TGTGCCAGCACGTCGGGAACCTCTGGAAACACCATATATTTT. It translates to CASTSGTSGNTIYF.

The table lists this clone with a count of one. This rearrangement joins TRBV6-6 to TRBJ2-2; D uncertain. CDR1 and CDR2 from the germline V gene are MNHNY and SVGAGI (reference sequence). Between the trimmed V and J ends, which lost 1 base and 0 bases, there was a span of 6 bases. The CDR3 runs to 15 residues. CDR3 DNA sequence: TGTGCCAGCAGTTACTGGCCGCCGAACACCGGGGAGCTGTTTTTT. Translating gives CASSYWPPNTGELFF.

On this clone: The same CDR3 can be traced to other DNA sequences in this sample. This rearrangement joins TRBV7-2 to TRBJ1-6; TRBD1 agrees at 7 bases. Germline CDR1 reads SGHTA; CDR2 reads FQGNSA. V trimming: 5 bases; J trimming: 6 bases; junction bases outside the gene matches: 4. This CDR3 spans 14 amino acids. The DNA for the CDR3 is TGTGCCAGCAGCCCCGACAGGGTTAATTCACCCCTCCACTTT. Translating it yields CASSPDRVNSPLHF.

The V and J genes are TRBV5-4 and TRBJ2-7; TRBD2 agrees at 8 bases. V shed 4 bases and J 7 bases; nucleotides not matched to a gene: 10. CDR1 is SGHNT and CDR2 is YYREEE in the germline V gene (reference sequence). The CDR3 is made up of 14 amino acids. The CDR3 loop is CASSLERGPGEQYF. In nucleotides, the CDR3 is TGTGCCAGCAGCCTGGAGCGGGGGCCGGGGGAGCAGTACTTC.